Given below is one TCR beta chain in context. This record belongs to a study of OX40 agonist ivuxolimab in advanced cancers. Study summary: Patients were infused with ivuxolimab every 2 weeks at 0.01 to 10 mg/kg. Three partial responders included one hepatocellular carcinoma patient and two cutaneous melanoma patients.

Sequenced by immunoSEQ multiplex PCR; TCRdb stores in-frame clones only, minus some. The data contain tens of thousands of clones, approximately 86% of them singletons. CDR3 length equals 14 residues. Unmatched junction bases numbered 5, after V lost 6 bases and J lost 2 bases. Germline V gene data show CDR1 as KGHSH and CDR2 as LQKENI. The TCR originated in an adult with an advanced solid tumor such as melanoma, head and neck, liver or kidney cancer. The rearrangement links TRBV18 to TRBJ2-3, with 7 bases identical to TRBD1. The sample in question was CD4+ or CD8+ T cells sorted from blood, obtained in a trial of the OX40 agonist ivuxolimab. CDR3 sequence (DNA): TGTGCCAGCTCGCTAGGGACAGCCACAGATACGCAGTATTTT. Translation gives CASSLGTATDTQYF.